These T cell receptor beta chains were read from a single sample in a study of blood T cell repertoires in COVID-19. The protocol was immunoSEQ multiplex PCR, while the TCRdb copy is restricted to in-frame clones and leaves out a portion. The repertoire consists of about 270,000 clones, with roughly nine tenths occurring once and the leading ten covering around 2.1%. The source material was peripheral blood. The receptors originated from a man between 50 and 59 years old with acute or convalescent COVID-19. The CDR3 runs from the conserved cysteine through the conserved F or W. A D gene is named only where the DNA matches it firmly. Size values are once, few and many counts, or a class for expanded clones, and some rows have none.

DNA | CDR3 | J | D | size | V
TGTGCCTGGAGCCCCGGGGGGAGTAGCAATCAGCCCCAGCATTTT | CAWSPGGSSNQPQHF | TRBJ1-5 | NA | NA | TRBV30
TGTGCCAGTAGTACGGTAGGACCACGGGGACAGCCCCAGCATTTT | CASSTVGPRGQPQHF | TRBJ1-5 | NA | NA | TRBV19
TGTGCCAGCAGTGATTATCCCGGGACACGTAACGGGGCTTTCTTT | CASSDYPGTRNGAFF | TRBJ1-1 | NA | NA | TRBV6-1
TGTGCCAGCAGCTTGGACAGGGTGAATCAGCCCCAGCATTTT | CASSLDRVNQPQHF | TRBJ1-5 | NA | NA | TRBV5-6
TGCGCCAGCAGCCAAGGCCAGGGGGCGGGTTACAATGAGCAGTTCTTC | CASSQGQGAGYNEQFF | TRBJ2-1 | TRBD1 | NA | TRBV4-1
TGTGCCAGCAGCCAGCCAGGGTATAATTCACCCCTCCACTTT | CASSQPGYNSPLHF | TRBJ1-6 | NA | once | TRBV3-1/TRBV3-2
TGTGCTAGTGGTTGGGCCCCAAACAATCAGCCCCAGCATTTT | CASGWAPNNQPQHF | TRBJ1-5 | NA | once | TRBV12-5
TGCAGCGTTGAAGTGGGGGGGGATGAAAAACTGTTTTTT | CSVEVGGDEKLFF | TRBJ1-4 | NA | NA | TRBV29-1
TGTGCCACGGGCTGGGACACTGAAGCTTTCTTT | CATGWDTEAFF | TRBJ1-1 | NA | NA | TRBV15
TGTGCCAGCAGCAACGGGGGACTAGCGGCCTACAATGAGCAGTTCTTC | CASSNGGLAAYNEQFF | TRBJ2-1 | TRBD2 | NA | TRBV5-4
TGCGCCAGCAGCACCCAGGGGGAAGTGACTGAAGCTTTCTTT | CASSTQGEVTEAFF | TRBJ1-1 | TRBD1 | NA | TRBV5-1
TGTGCCAGCAGTTACGTAGGGGAAGTCGGCACTGAAGCTTTCTTT | CASSYVGEVGTEAFF | TRBJ1-1 | NA | NA | TRBV6-5
TGTTGGAGTTATGGAAACACCATATATTTT | CWSYGNTIYF | TRBJ1-3 | NA | NA | TRBV19
TGCAGCGTGGGAGACCGACGCGATTCTGCCTTCTTCTATGGCTACACCTTC | CSVGDRRDSAFFYGYTF | TRBJ1-2 | NA | NA | TRBV29-1
TGTGCCAGCAGCGCGACAGGGGGTTGGGGCTACACCTTC | CASSATGGWGYTF | TRBJ1-2 | TRBD1 | NA | TRBV9
TGTGCCAGCAGTTTTTTCGCTGAAGCTTTCTTT | CASSFFAEAFF | TRBJ1-1 | NA | NA | TRBV12-3/TRBV12-4
TGTGCCAGCAGCTTTCAGGTCTTTAATGAAAAACTGTTTTTT | CASSFQVFNEKLFF | TRBJ1-4 | NA | NA | TRBV5-5
TGTGCCAGCAGCCCCGGGGGGGCGGGATCTGGGGCCAACGTCCTGACTTTC | CASSPGGAGSGANVLTF | TRBJ2-6 | TRBD2 | NA | TRBV9
TGTGCCAGCAGCTCTCGTCAGGGGATGCGTCAGCCCCAGCATTTT | CASSSRQGMRQPQHF | TRBJ1-5 | NA | NA | TRBV9
TGTGCCAGCAGTTACTCGGAGGGACCTGGCTACACCTTC | CASSYSEGPGYTF | TRBJ1-2 | NA | NA | TRBV6-5
TGTGCCAGCAGCTTAGTGCCTAGCGGGGGCTCAGATACGCAGTATTTT | CASSLVPSGGSDTQYF | TRBJ2-3 | TRBD2 | NA | TRBV7-2
TGTGCCAGCAGTTTATCCCCAGGACAGGACCCGTACCAAGAGACCCAGTACTTC | CASSLSPGQDPYQETQYF | TRBJ2-5 | TRBD1 | NA | TRBV27
TGCGCCAGCAGCCCCCCTGGGGCCACCCATGAAAAACTGTTTTTT | CASSPPGATHEKLFF | TRBJ1-4 | NA | NA | TRBV4-1
TGTGCCAGCAGCCGGGATGGCACTGAAGCTTTCTTT | CASSRDGTEAFF | TRBJ1-1 | NA | once | TRBV5-4
TGTGCCAGCAGTGAAGCGTCCCGGCTAGGGCCCCAGCATTTT | CASSEASRLGPQHF | TRBJ1-5 | NA | NA | TRBV2
TGTGCCAGCAGCCGCCGGGGGGCCGGTTCAGCAGATACGCAGTATTTT | CASSRRGAGSADTQYF | TRBJ2-3 | NA | NA | TRBV7-3
TGTGCCACCAGTGATTCGGGGACAGGGGGCGCGACAGATACGCAGTATTTT | CATSDSGTGGATDTQYF | TRBJ2-3 | TRBD1 | NA | TRBV24-1
TGTGCCAGTAGTATAAGAACAGAGCAGTTCTTC | CASSIRTEQFF | TRBJ2-1 | NA | NA | TRBV19
TGTGCCAGCAGATCTAGCGGGGAGCCCACCGGGGAGCTGTTTTTT | CASRSSGEPTGELFF | TRBJ2-2 | TRBD2 | NA | TRBV28
TGTGCCAGCAGCTTAGGGGCCGGCTACACCTTC | CASSLGAGYTF | TRBJ1-2 | NA | NA | TRBV11-2
TGTGCCAGCAGTCTCGACAGCCCGGCCGACGGGGAGCTGTTTTTT | CASSLDSPADGELFF | TRBJ2-2 | NA | NA | TRBV14
TGTGCCAGCTCCGAATCGGGACAGGGGACCTACGAGCAGTACTTC | CASSESGQGTYEQYF | TRBJ2-7 | TRBD1 | NA | TRBV18
TGTGCCACCAGCAGAGAAATGAGGGCGCAAAGGGAGCAGTACTTC | CATSREMRAQREQYF | TRBJ2-7 | NA | NA | TRBV15
TGTGCCAGCCGAACTAGCGGGGACTACAATGAGCAGTTCTTC | CASRTSGDYNEQFF | TRBJ2-1 | TRBD2 | NA | TRBV2
TGTGCCAGCTCACCAACAGGGGACCAGCCCCAGCATTTT | CASSPTGDQPQHF | TRBJ1-5 | TRBD1 | NA | TRBV18
TGCGCCAGCAGCATAGACCTAGGTCCCGGGGAGCTGTTTTTT | CASSIDLGPGELFF | TRBJ2-2 | NA | NA | TRBV5-1
TGTGCCAGCAGCTTAGGGGGGCGGACTGAAGCTTTCTTT | CASSLGGRTEAFF | TRBJ1-1 | NA | once | TRBV13
TGTGCCTGGAGTGGGGTGGGACTCGTCTCTGGAAACACCATATATTTT | CAWSGVGLVSGNTIYF | TRBJ1-3 | NA | NA | TRBV30
TGTGCCAGAAAGCGGGGGGTCGAGAACACCGGGGAGCTGTTTTTT | CARKRGVENTGELFF | TRBJ2-2 | TRBD2 | NA | TRBV2
TGTGCCAGCTCACCAGACCCCGGAGGGACTAATGAAAAACTGTTTTTT | CASSPDPGGTNEKLFF | TRBJ1-4 | NA | once | TRBV18
TGTGCTAGTGGTTTCCTAAAAACGGGACTAGCGGGGGACATAGATACGCAGTATTTT | CASGFLKTGLAGDIDTQYF | TRBJ2-3 | TRBD2 | once | TRBV12-5
TGTGCCAGCAGTTTGGTCGGACAGTTCTCTGGAAACACCATATATTTT | CASSLVGQFSGNTIYF | TRBJ1-3 | NA | once | TRBV27
TGTGCCAGCTCACCACTAGCGGGGGCCGATACGCAGTATTTT | CASSPLAGADTQYF | TRBJ2-3 | TRBD2 | NA | TRBV18
TGTGCCAGCAGCGTAGGGCAAAGAACTGAAGCTTTCTTT | CASSVGQRTEAFF | TRBJ1-1 | NA | NA | TRBV9
TGTGCCAGCTCACCACCGAGCCGCGATTCCTACGAGCAGTACTTC | CASSPPSRDSYEQYF | TRBJ2-7 | NA | NA | TRBV18
TGTGCCAGCAGCAGGGACAGGGGGACCTACGAGCAGTACTTC | CASSRDRGTYEQYF | TRBJ2-7 | TRBD1 | NA | TRBV5-6
TGTGCCAGTAAACGGGGGGGCCGGGACACCGGGGAGCTGTTTTTT | CASKRGGRDTGELFF | TRBJ2-2 | TRBD2 | NA | TRBV6-5
TGTGCCAGCAGTTACCCGCGGGCGAACACTGAAGCTTTCTTT | CASSYPRANTEAFF | TRBJ1-1 | NA | once | TRBV6-6
TGTGCTAGTGGTTCGCCTCGGACAGCCTACACCGGGGAGCTGTTTTTT | CASGSPRTAYTGELFF | TRBJ2-2 | NA | NA | TRBV12-5
TGCGCCAGCAGCGGGACAGGGAGCACAGATACGCAGTATTTT | CASSGTGSTDTQYF | TRBJ2-3 | TRBD1 | NA | TRBV5-1
TGTGCCAGTAAAAACAGGGGGCGGATGGAACCCCAGCATTTT | CASKNRGRMEPQHF | TRBJ1-5 | TRBD1 | NA | TRBV19
TGTGCCAGTAGTACGGGACACCTGAACACTGAAGCTTTCTTT | CASSTGHLNTEAFF | TRBJ1-1 | NA | NA | TRBV19
TGTGCCAGCAGCCCCCGGTTCCTTGATCTCAATGAGCAGTTCTTC | CASSPRFLDLNEQFF | TRBJ2-1 | NA | NA | TRBV9
TGTGCCAGCAGCTTAGAAGCGGGGACAGGCTCTGGAAACACCATATATTTT | CASSLEAGTGSGNTIYF | TRBJ1-3 | TRBD1 | few | TRBV7-6
TGTGCCAGCAGTTTAGGGGGCGGGGGGGACACTGAAGCTTTCTTT | CASSLGGGGDTEAFF | TRBJ1-1 | NA | NA | TRBV27
TGTGCCAGCAGTTTGAGGGTGGGGGAAAAACTGTTTTTT | CASSLRVGEKLFF | TRBJ1-4 | NA | NA | TRBV27
TGTGCCATCCTGGGACTTTCTAAAGATACGCAGTATTTT | CAILGLSKDTQYF | TRBJ2-3 | NA | NA | TRBV12-3/TRBV12-4
TGTGCCAGCAGTTTGTCGCTATCTGGGGCCAACGTCCTGACTTTC | CASSLSLSGANVLTF | TRBJ2-6 | NA | NA | TRBV6-5